This TCR beta chain was identified during a study of cytomegalovirus exposure and HLA in healthy donors. A remark on this clone: Its antigen is unidentified.

When sampled, the donors appeared nominally healthy, though they likely had unrecorded immune exposures. The V and J ends lost 5 bases and 0 bases respectively, with 7 bases between them. From germline, CDR1 is SGHNT and CDR2 YENEEA. CDR3 length: 13 residues. The study, taken as a whole, reports: Earlier results showed most TCR beta V segments being productive about 90% or about 30% of the time.

PCR amplification relied on 60 Vbeta primers (plus 13 Jbeta primers). Profiled with immunoSEQ multiplex PCR; TCRdb holds only in-frame clones, not every one. The data show approximately 180,000 clones, over 65% seen once. Sequenced input: PBMCs. This sequence was found in a woman aged 25 to 45 in good health and CMV-seropositive. V and J are TRBV11-3 and TRBJ1-2; no reliable D call. In nucleotides, the CDR3 is TGTGCCAGCAGCCCTGCAGCTAACTATGGCTACACCTTC. Amino acids: CASSPAANYGYTF.